A selection of T cell receptor beta chains follows, all from one sample in a study of blood T cell repertoires in COVID-19. TCRdb's table, derived via immunoSEQ multiplex PCR, lists solely in-frame clones and lacks some. Here the sample spans about 260,000 clones, around 84% being singletons. The sample was peripheral blood. These receptors all come from a woman between 40 and 50 years old who had recovered from COVID-19. CDR3s include the opening cysteine and the closing phenylalanine or tryptophan. D genes are given only for firm matches.

TRBV7-9	TRBD2	TRBJ2-3	TGTGCCAGCAGCTTAGGGCTAGCGGGGGGACCTCAACCCACAGATACGCAGTATTTT	CASSLGLAGGPQPTDTQYF
TRBV11-3	TRBD1	TRBJ1-6	TGTGCCAGCAGCTTAAGATGGGACAGGGGAAATTCACCCCTCCACTTT	CASSLRWDRGNSPLHF
TRBV9	TRBD1	TRBJ2-1	TGTGCCAGCAGCATCCGGACAGGGAACTACAATGAGCAGTTCTTC	CASSIRTGNYNEQFF
TRBV29-1	-	TRBJ2-6	TGCAGCGTCGGGTTGGGGCGGTCTGGGGCCAACGTCCTGACTTTC	CSVGLGRSGANVLTF
TRBV11-2	-	TRBJ2-7	TGTGCCAGCAGCTTTGCAGGGGCCTACGAGCAGTACTTC	CASSFAGAYEQYF
TRBV2	-	TRBJ1-1	TGTGCCAGCTTTCTAGGGGGGGCAGGCACTGAAGCTTTCTTT	CASFLGGAGTEAFF
TRBV10-3	TRBD1	TRBJ2-7	TGTGCCATCAGTGGCGAGGACAGGGGCTCCTACGAGCAGTACTTC	CAISGEDRGSYEQYF
TRBV19	TRBD1	TRBJ1-1	TGTGCCAGTAGAAGACAGGGGAGGAACACTGAAGCTTTCTTT	CASRRQGRNTEAFF
TRBV28	-	TRBJ2-4	TGTGCCAGCAGTCCCGGTTTTGACATTCAGTACTTC	CASSPGFDIQYF
TRBV20-1	-	TRBJ2-1	TGCAGTGCTAGACTAGCCGGCGAGCAGTTCTTC	CSARLAGEQFF
TRBV5-5	-	TRBJ2-2	TGTGCCAGCAGCTTGGCCACCTACAGGGTCGAAACCGGGGAGCTGTTTTTT	CASSLATYRVETGELFF
TRBV7-9	-	TRBJ1-2	TGTGCCAGCAGCGCCCTACAGGGAAACTATGGCTACACCTTC	CASSALQGNYGYTF
TRBV4-2	TRBD1	TRBJ1-4	TGTGCCAGCAGCCAACCCACAGGGGATACTAATGAAAAACTGTTTTTT	CASSQPTGDTNEKLFF
TRBV4-1	-	TRBJ1-5	TGCGCCAGCAGCCAAGACACAGGGAGACAGCCCCAGCATTTT	CASSQDTGRQPQHF